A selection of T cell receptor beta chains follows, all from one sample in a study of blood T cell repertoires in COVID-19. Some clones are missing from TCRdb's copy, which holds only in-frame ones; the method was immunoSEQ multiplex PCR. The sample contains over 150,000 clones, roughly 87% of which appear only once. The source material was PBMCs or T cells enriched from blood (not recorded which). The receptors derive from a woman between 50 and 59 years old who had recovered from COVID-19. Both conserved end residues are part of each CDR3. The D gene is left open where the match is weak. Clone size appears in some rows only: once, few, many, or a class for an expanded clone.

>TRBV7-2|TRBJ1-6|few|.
TGTGCCAGCACCCCCCGCCGGGGTAATAATTCACCCCTCCACTTT
CASTPRRGNNSPLHF
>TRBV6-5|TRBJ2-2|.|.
TGTGCCAGCAGTCCATATAGGAACACCGGGGAGCTGTTTTTT
CASSPYRNTGELFF
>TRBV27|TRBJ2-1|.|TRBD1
TGTGCCAGCAGTTTCGCCCGGGACAGGGGACACAATGAGCAGTTCTTC
CASSFARDRGHNEQFF
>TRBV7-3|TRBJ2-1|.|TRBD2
TGTGCCAGCAGCCCCAACCGGGCCCAGCGGGGAAATGAGCAGTTCTTC
CASSPNRAQRGNEQFF
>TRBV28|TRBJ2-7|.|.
TGTGCCAGCAGTTTCAGCTACGAGCAGTACTTC
CASSFSYEQYF
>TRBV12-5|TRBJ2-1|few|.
TGTGCTAGTGGCCCCTTCTCCGGGATCGATGAGCAGTTCTTC
CASGPFSGIDEQFF
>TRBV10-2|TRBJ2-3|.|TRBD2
TGCGCCAGCTCGTACGTGGCGGGAGAGGGTAGAGATACGCAGTATTTT
CASSYVAGEGRDTQYF
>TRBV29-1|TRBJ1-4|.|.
TGCAGCGTTGAACAGGGGTCTCTGTTTTTT
CSVEQGSLFF
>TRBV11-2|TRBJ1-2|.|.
TGTGCCAGCAGCCCGGGGGCTAACTATGGCTACACCTTC
CASSPGANYGYTF
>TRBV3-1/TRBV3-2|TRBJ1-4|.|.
TGTGCCAGCAGCCTTGACCCGGGGGGAAAACTGTTTTTT
CASSLDPGGKLFF
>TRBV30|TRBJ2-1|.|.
TGTGCCTGGAGTGTACATAAGAATGAGCAGTTCTTC
CAWSVHKNEQFF
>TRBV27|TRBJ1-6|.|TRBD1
TGTGCCAGCCGTAACAGGGGATCCAATTCACCCCTCCACTTT
CASRNRGSNSPLHF
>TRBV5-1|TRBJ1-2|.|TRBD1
TGCGCCAGCAGCGGGGGACAGGGGAGCTATGGCTACACCTTC
CASSGGQGSYGYTF
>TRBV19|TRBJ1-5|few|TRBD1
TGTGCCAGCAACCCAGGGACAGGACATCAGCCCCAGCATTTT
CASNPGTGHQPQHF
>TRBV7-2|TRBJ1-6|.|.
TGTGCCAGCAGCTTCCAGGGAACGGGTTCACCCCTCCACTTT
CASSFQGTGSPLHF
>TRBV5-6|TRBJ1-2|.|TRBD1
TGTGCCAGCAGCTCGACAGGAGTTCAGGGGGTTTACTATGGCTACACCTTC
CASSSTGVQGVYYGYTF
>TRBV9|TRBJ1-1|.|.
TGTGCCAGCAGCGTAGGGAGAGAATACACTGAAGCTTTCTTT
CASSVGREYTEAFF
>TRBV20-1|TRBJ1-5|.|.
TGCAGTGCTAGTGGGCAGTCGCGCAATCAGCCCCAGCATTTT
CSASGQSRNQPQHF
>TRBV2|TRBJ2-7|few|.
TGTGCCAGCAGTGGATCAGGAGGGTACTACGAGCAGTACTTC
CASSGSGGYYEQYF
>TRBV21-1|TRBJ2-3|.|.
TGTGCCAGCAGCAGGCTAGCGGGAACCACAGATACGCAGTATTTT
CASSRLAGTTDTQYF
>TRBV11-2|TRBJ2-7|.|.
TGTGCCAGCAGCTTAGATCTCAGTATCCTAGTGGGCGAGCAGTACTTC
CASSLDLSILVGEQYF
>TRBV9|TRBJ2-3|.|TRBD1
TGTGCCAGCAGCGAGGACAGGGGGCGGACAGATACGCAGTATTTT
CASSEDRGRTDTQYF
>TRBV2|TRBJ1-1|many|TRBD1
TGTGCCAGCAGCGGGACAGGGGCGACTGAAGCTTTCTTT
CASSGTGATEAFF
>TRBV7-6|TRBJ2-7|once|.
TGTGCCAGCAGCTTAGCATCCGGGACACCGAACTACGAGCAGTACTTC
CASSLASGTPNYEQYF